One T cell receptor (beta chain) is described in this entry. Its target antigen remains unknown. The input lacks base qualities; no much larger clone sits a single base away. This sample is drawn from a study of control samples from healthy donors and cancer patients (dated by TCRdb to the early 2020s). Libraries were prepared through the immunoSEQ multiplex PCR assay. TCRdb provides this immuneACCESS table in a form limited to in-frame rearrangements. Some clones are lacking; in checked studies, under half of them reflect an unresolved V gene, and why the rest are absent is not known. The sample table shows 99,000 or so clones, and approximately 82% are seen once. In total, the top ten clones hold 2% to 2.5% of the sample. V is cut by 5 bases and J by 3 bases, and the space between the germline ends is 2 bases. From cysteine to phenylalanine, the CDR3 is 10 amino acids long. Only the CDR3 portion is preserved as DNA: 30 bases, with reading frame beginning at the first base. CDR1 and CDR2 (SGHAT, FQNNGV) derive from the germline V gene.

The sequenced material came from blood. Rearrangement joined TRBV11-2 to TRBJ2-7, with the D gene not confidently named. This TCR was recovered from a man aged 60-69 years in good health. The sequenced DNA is TGTGCCAGCAGCAACTACGAGCAGTACTTC. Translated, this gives CASSNYEQYF.